This T cell receptor (beta chain) originates from a study of T cell responses to AZD1222 COVID-19 vaccine (dated by TCRdb to the early 2020s). With respect to the entire study: AZD1222 recipients given second doses at about 4 weeks or at about 12 weeks were pooled, since spike-specific TCR depth and breadth were not found to differ between the two schedules. Trial participants were enrolled by age into subgroups of 18-55, 56-69 and 70-plus years, and about 150, 27 and 61 TCR-sequenced participants, respectively, were included in these subgroups. A total of just over 230 trial participants underwent TCR sequencing, of whom about 210 received two doses of AZD1222 and around 26 received two doses of the MenACWY control vaccine.

Findings and caveats that apply to the study as a whole: Spike-specific TCR breadth and depth rose significantly after two AZD1222 doses compared with day 0 and with MenACWY recipients. Because no day 14 peak-response samples were available, repertoires were characterized only after the peak T cell response. Most participants were white British and females outnumbered males, and the authors suggested that clonal diversity may have been underestimated. Vaccine-associated CD4 TCRs spanned the whole spike protein, with dominant responses in regions 160-218 and 743-854. Conclusions about previously exposed vaccinees are limited, since just five to seven AZD1222 recipients were seropositive for SARS-CoV-2 at baseline. In the small 56-69-year group, the increase in depth fell short of significance, most likely because of low power. Reportedly, close to half of the unique spike-specific TCRs recognized epitopes lying outside the regions that are mutated in the B.1.351 and B.1.1.7 variants.

As regards this clone: Its antigen remains unidentified. One base away there is no much larger clone; base qualities are not given.

From the germline V gene (reference sequence), CDR1 is SGHAT and CDR2 is FQDESV. The CDR3 contains 13 residues, cysteine and phenylalanine counted. Just the 39-base CDR3 DNA is kept, in frame starting at base 1. The trim is 1 base for V and 6 bases for J, with a gap of 10 bases between the germline ends. In the paper's terms, the time point label means: baseline before first vaccination. Vaccinee samples were obtained from the UK trials COV001 and COV002, which included a single-blind randomized controlled phase 2/3 trial of AZD1222 (ChAdOx1 nCoV-19) in healthy adults. For TCRbeta chain sequencing, PBMC samples from trial participants were taken at day 0 and at day 28 after the second dose. The CDR3 regions of human TCRbeta chains were subjected to immunosequencing. The published analysis was carried out like this. TCRs in the repertoires were compared against a reference library of SARS-CoV-2-specific TCRs that had been generated with the MIRA antigen-specificity platform. Breadth was defined as the fraction of unique TCRs that were SARS-CoV-2-associated. Depth was defined as the fraction of total T cells that were SARS-CoV-2-associated. Using the MIRA data, every spike-specific TCR was mapped to the spike region that the TCR reacted to and assigned to either a CD4 or a CD8 class. Log10-transformed breadth and depth values were compared by one-way ANOVA with Sidak's multiple comparisons tests. As stored in TCRdb, this immuneACCESS dataset retains in-frame rearrangements with V and J assigned. A fraction of the clones does not appear; measured against another copy, unresolved V genes explain less than half of the discrepancy, and the remainder lacks a known reason. From that table come the V and J calls and clone size; the DNA was used to work out D and trimming. The sample table lists 150,000 to 180,000 clones, about nine tenths of them with a count of one. Approximately 20% of the sample belongs to the ten largest clones.

Recombination linked TRBV11-1 to TRBJ2-7, with no confidently assigned D gene. The sequence was collected from an adult in good health. The material sequenced was peripheral blood, taken on day 0 of AZD1222 vaccination. The base sequence is TGTGCCAGCAGCTTAGACCAGGTCCGCGAGCAGTACTTC. It translates as CASSLDQVREQYF.